These 8 T cell receptor beta chains were sequenced from one sample in a study of cytomegalovirus exposure and HLA in healthy donors. PCR involved 60 Vbeta and 13 Jbeta primers. Sequencing used immunoSEQ multiplex PCR; TCRdb keeps in-frame clones, though not all of them. The data hold about 190,000 clones, with just under 75% observed a single time. The sequencing input was PBMCs. These receptors originate from a woman aged 30 to 39 in good health and CMV-seropositive.

This chain links TRBV9 with TRBJ2-2; D might be TRBD2 (6 bases). Germline values: CDR1 SGDLS, CDR2 YYNGEE. Between the trimmed V and J ends, which lost 4 bases and 0 bases, there was a span of 10 bases. The CDR3 length is 15 residues. The CDR3 protein is CASSPGLPNTGELFF. For the CDR3, the DNA is TGTGCCAGCAGCCCGGGACTTCCGAACACCGGGGAGCTGTTTTTT.

This chain joins TRBV27 and TRBJ2-2; D unresolved. V was shortened by 2 bases and J by 4 bases, with 11 bases between the two germline ends. The length of the CDR3 is 15 residues. Looked up from germline, CDR1 is MNHEY and CDR2 is SMNVEV (reference sequence). The CDR3 sequence is CASSLVRVSTGELFF. The CDR3 bases are TGTGCCAGCAGTTTAGTGCGCGTGTCCACCGGGGAGCTGTTTTTT.

The chain employs TRBV27 and TRBJ1-1; the match to TRBD1 covers 8 bases. CDR1 is MNHEY and CDR2 is SMNVEV in the germline V gene (reference sequence). The trim removed 5 bases at V and 5 bases at J, leaving 7 bases unmatched. The CDR3 runs 14 residues. This CDR3 is CASSIRGRGTEAFF. The CDR3, as DNA: TGTGCCAGCAGTATCAGGGGGCGCGGGACTGAAGCTTTCTTT.

The chain carries TRBV28 and TRBJ2-3, with 10 bases lining up with TRBD1. The trim removed 6 bases at V and 3 bases at J, leaving 6 bases unmatched. The CDR3 extends over 15 amino acids. From germline, CDR1 is MDHEN and CDR2 SYDVKM. Here the CDR3 reads CASSTRDRGTDTQYF. CDR3 bases: TGTGCCAGCAGCACCCGGGACAGGGGAACAGATACGCAGTATTTT. Full variable domain (remainder filled in from reference TRBV28 and TRBJ2-3): DVKVTQSSRYLVKRTGEKVFLECVQDMDHENMFWYRQDPGLGLRLIYFSYDVKMKEKGDIPEGYSVSREKKERFSLILESASTNQTSMYLCASSTRDRGTDTQYFGPGTRLTVL.

The chain recombines TRBV27 with TRBJ2-3, with TRBD2 matching over 7 bases. The CDR3 runs 15 residues. V shed 4 bases, J shed 1 base, and the junction held 5 bases outside the gene matches. CDR1 and CDR2 from the germline V gene are MNHEY and SMNVEV (reference sequence). CDR3 residues: CASSSPAGRTDTQYF. Here the CDR3 DNA reads TGTGCCAGCAGTTCCCCAGCGGGGCGCACAGATACGCAGTATTTT.

The V gene is TRBV14, the J gene TRBJ2-5; D perhaps matches TRBD2 (6 bases). Trimming removed 1 base from V and 10 bases from J, with 22 bases in between. This CDR3 is 16 amino acids long. The germline CDR1 and CDR2 sequences are SGHDN and FVKESK. Written as DNA, the CDR3 is TGTGCCAGCAGCCAAGCGGCAGGCCGCGGGGTGGATTACCAGTACTTC. Amino acid sequence: CASSQAAGRGVDYQYF.

On this clone itself: The sample contains more than one DNA sequence encoding this CDR3. This chain connects TRBV19 to TRBJ2-3, with 8 bases identical to TRBD2. V was clipped by 7 bases and J by 3 bases; unmatched bases: 3. CDR1 and CDR2 from the germline V gene are LNHDA and SQIVND (reference sequence). CDR3 size: 13 residues. The CDR3 is CASNAGGTDTQYF. CDR3 DNA: TGTGCCAGTAACGCGGGAGGTACAGATACGCAGTATTTT.

The CDR3 nucleotides are TGCAGCGCTAGGGCGGGGGGCACAGATACGCAGTATTTT. This encodes CSARAGGTDTQYF. The rearrangement joins TRBV29-1 to TRBJ2-3, with 7 bases identical to TRBD2. The ends lost 7 bases at V and 1 base at J; junction bases unmatched: 5. The CDR3 loop spans 13 amino acids. Germline V gives CDR1 SQVTM, CDR2 ANQGSEA.